The 30 T cell receptor beta chains below come from one sample, sequenced in a study of cytomegalovirus exposure and HLA in healthy donors. This PCR relied on a set of 60 Vbeta primers and 13 Jbeta primers. The protocol was immunoSEQ multiplex PCR, while the TCRdb copy is restricted to in-frame clones and leaves out a portion. This sample carries around 92,000 clones, under 85% of them seen once, and the ten largest clones take under 4.5%. The sample taken for sequencing was PBMCs. The receptors were gathered from a female donor in good health and CMV-seropositive.

The chain employs TRBV6-1 and TRBJ2-5; D gene ambiguous. Per germline, CDR1 MNHNS and CDR2 SASEGT. This CDR3 comprises 12 residues. The V and J ends lost 5 bases and 5 bases respectively, with 9 bases between them. This chain's CDR3 is CASSLSRETQYF. The CDR3 DNA reads as TGTGCCAGCAGTCTTAGCCGGGAGACCCAGTACTTC.

The chain uses TRBV10-3 and TRBJ1-4; TRBD1 might be the D (5 bases). This CDR3 comprises 16 residues. Trimming took off 3 bases at V and 6 bases at J, with 17 bases between the two ends. Looked up from germline, CDR1 is ENHRY and CDR2 is SYGVKD. For the CDR3, the DNA is TGTGCCATCAGTGACCCCAATTCGGGAGGGGATGAAAAACTGTTTTTT. Translated, it gives CAISDPNSGGDEKLFF.

About this clone itself: The same CDR3 can be traced to other DNA sequences in this sample. V gene TRBV6-1 combines with J gene TRBJ2-7; 8 positions agree with TRBD1. Germline CDR1 MNHNS, CDR2 SASEGT. The CDR3 spans 15 residues. The ends lost 6 bases at V and 3 bases at J; junction bases unmatched: 10. CDR3 sequence: CASRGMTGDLYEQYF. DNA of the CDR3: TGTGCCAGCAGGGGTATGACAGGGGATCTCTACGAGCAGTACTTC.

This clone was counted once. V usage is TRBV6-1 and J usage is TRBJ1-1, with D tentatively TRBD1 (5 bases). The V end lost 2 bases, the J end lost 10 bases, and 8 bases lay between the germline ends. Germline-derived CDR1 and CDR2 are MNHNS and SASEGT. This CDR3 comprises 11 residues. CDR3 protein: CASSEFGGAFF. The CDR3 nucleotides are TGTGCCAGCAGTGAATTCGGGGGAGCTTTCTTT.

The chain links TRBV7-9 to TRBJ2-1, with 9 bases that match TRBD1. The junction had 1 base not matched to a gene; V was cut back by 3 bases and J by 4 bases. Germline CDR1 reads SEHNR; CDR2 reads FQNEAQ (reference sequence). This CDR3 region has 14 residues. In DNA form, the CDR3 reads TGTGCCAGCAGCTTGGGGACAGGGTACAATGAGCAGTTCTTC. Translating gives CASSLGTGYNEQFF.

This chain uses TRBV27 with TRBJ2-2; D gene uncertain. There are 16 residues in the CDR3. V lost 3 bases and J lost 2, with 13 bases in between. The germline V gene has CDR1 MNHEY and CDR2 SMNVEV (reference sequence). CDR3 nucleotide sequence: TGTGCCAGCAGTTTCACCAGATTCCATAACACCGGGGAGCTGTTTTTT. Translated: CASSFTRFHNTGELFF.

The genes are TRBV7-9 and TRBJ1-1; 8 nucleotides match TRBD1. The V and J ends lost 5 bases and 7 bases, in that order; junction bases with no gene match: 15. Germline V CDR1 and CDR2: SEHNR, FQNEAQ (reference sequence). This CDR3 contains 16 residues. The CDR3 DNA follows: TGTGCCAGCAGCACTAACAGGGGGAGCAGGTCTAGTGAAGCTTTCTTT. It yields the protein CASSTNRGSRSSEAFF. Full variable domain (rest looked up from reference TRBV7-9 and TRBJ1-1): DTGVSQNPRHKITKRGQNVTFRCDPISEHNRLYWYRQTLGQGPEFLTYFQNEAQLEKSRLLSDRFSAERPKGSFSTLEIQRTEQGDSAMYLCASSTNRGSRSSEAFFGQGTRLTVV.

The gene calls are TRBV5-6 and TRBJ2-3, with D perhaps TRBD1 (5 bases). The CDR3 runs to 14 residues. Germline V CDR1 and CDR2: SGHDT, YYEEEE. Deletions cut 0 bases from V and 4 bases from J, with 9 bases between. In nucleotides, the CDR3 is TGTGCCAGCAGCTTGGCAGGGTTCGCAGATACGCAGTATTTT. Amino acids: CASSLAGFADTQYF.

The chain couples TRBV6-1 to TRBJ1-1; D perhaps matches TRBD1 (5 bases). Trimming cost V 0 bases and J 3 bases, with 8 bases left between them. In germline, CDR1 is MNHNS, CDR2 SASEGT. The CDR3 sequence is 14 residues long. This CDR3 reads CASSEAGAHTEAFF. CDR3 coding DNA: TGTGCCAGCAGTGAAGCAGGGGCGCACACTGAAGCTTTCTTT.

The gene calls are TRBV7-8 and TRBJ2-5; D ambiguous. Germline V gene lookup returns CDR1 SGHVS and CDR2 FQNEAQ. The CDR3 totals 15 residues. Trimming left V 5 bases short and J 1 base short, with 14 bases between. The CDR3 nucleotides are TGTGCCAGCAGCGTAGGGCCACAGCCCCAAGAGACCCAGTACTTC. Its translation: CASSVGPQPQETQYF.

The rearrangement joins TRBV30 to TRBJ1-2; 8 bases agree with TRBD1. V shed 3 bases, J shed 8 bases, and the junction held 5 bases outside the gene matches. The CDR3 consists of 12 residues. Germline V CDR1 and CDR2: GTSNPN, SVGIG (reference sequence). CDR3 sequence (DNA): TGTGCCTGGAGAACAGGGGGTCGGGGCTACACCTTC. It codes for CAWRTGGRGYTF.

V gene TRBV6-5 combines with J gene TRBJ2-1; D gene unclear. The CDR3 sequence is 12 residues long. Germline values: CDR1 MNHEY, CDR2 SVGAGI. The V end lost 5 bases, the J end lost 10 bases, and 12 bases lay between the germline ends. CDR3 nucleotides: TGTGCCAGCAGTCCTTCCGTCCAGGAGCAGTTCTTC. This sequence encodes CASSPSVQEQFF.

The CDR3 here is CASSPQTGPNQPQHF. Written as DNA, the CDR3 is TGTGCCAGCTCACCCCAGACAGGACCCAATCAGCCCCAGCATTTT. The V call is TRBV18, the J call TRBJ1-5; D might be TRBD1 (6 bases). Looked up from germline, CDR1 is KGHSH and CDR2 is LQKENI. This CDR3 region has 15 residues. Trimming removed 3 bases at V and 3 bases at J, with 12 bases between. The whole variable domain, filled in from reference TRBV18 and TRBJ1-5, reads NAGVMQNPRHLVRRRGQEARLRCSPMKGHSHVYWYRQLPEEGLKFMVYLQKENIIDESGMPKERFSAEFPKEGPSILRIQQVVRGDSAAYFCASSPQTGPNQPQHFGDGTRLSIL.

In DNA form, the CDR3 reads TGTGCCAGCAATAGACTAGCCGGAAATACAAATGAGCAGTTCTTC. This translates into CASNRLAGNTNEQFF. The chain has TRBV6-1 and TRBJ2-1, with 7 bases that match TRBD2. The J segment lost 7 bases and the V segment lost 7 bases, leaving 13 bases of the junction unmatched. The CDR3 contains 15 residues. In germline, CDR1 is MNHNS, CDR2 SASEGT.

The chain links TRBV27 to TRBJ2-3, with 12 positions matching TRBD2. This CDR3 comprises 17 residues. With V trimmed by 5 bases and J by 4 bases, 10 bases remained unmatched. The germline V gene has CDR1 MNHEY and CDR2 SMNVEV (reference sequence). The CDR3 protein is CASSPGLAGRVPDTQYF. CDR3 in DNA: TGTGCCAGCAGTCCAGGACTAGCGGGGAGGGTCCCAGATACGCAGTATTTT.

This chain joins TRBV5-1 and TRBJ1-4; 7 nucleotides agree with TRBD1. The CDR3 runs 15 residues. With 4 bases clipped from V and 1 base from J, the junction kept 4 bases outside the gene matches. Germline CDR1 is SGHRS and CDR2 is YFSETQ. Here the CDR3 reads CASSLNRGTNEKLFF. The CDR3 DNA sequence: TGCGCCAGCAGCCTAAACAGGGGAACTAATGAAAAACTGTTTTTT.

This clone was counted only a few times. The chain joins TRBV6-5 to TRBJ2-7; 10 bases align to TRBD1. CDR1 MNHEY and CDR2 SVGAGI come from the germline V gene. Unmatched junction bases numbered 6, after V lost 4 bases and J lost 6 bases. The CDR3 spans 14 residues. The CDR3 loop is CASSWRTGGCEQYF. As DNA, the CDR3 is TGTGCCAGCAGTTGGAGGACAGGGGGGTGCGAGCAGTACTTC.

V usage is TRBV2 and J usage is TRBJ1-1, with D maybe TRBD1 (6 bases). The V end was cut by 10 bases, the J end by 0 bases, with 15 bases between. Germline lookup yields CDR1 SNHLY and CDR2 FYNNEI. The CDR3 is made up of 14 amino acids. The CDR3 bases are TGTGCCACACTCCGGACAGCTATGAACACTGAAGCTTTCTTT. Translation: CATLRTAMNTEAFF.

The chain is built from TRBV29-1 and TRBJ2-7, with a tentative D call TRBD1 (6 bases). Trimming cost V 4 bases and J 5 bases, with 24 bases left between them. The CDR3 covers 16 residues. Germline V gene lookup returns CDR1 SQVTM and CDR2 ANQGSEA. DNA of the CDR3: TGCAGCGTTGGGGGGCTACGGACAACGGTTTCCCACGAGCAGTACTTC. This codes for CSVGGLRTTVSHEQYF.

The rearrangement joins TRBV5-6 to TRBJ1-2; unclear D gene. This CDR3 contains 14 residues. Looked up from germline, CDR1 is SGHDT and CDR2 is YYEEEE. Trimming pared 4 bases from V and 8 bases from J, leaving 18 bases between. Here the CDR3 reads CASSTDPQTGGYTF. The CDR3 DNA follows: TGTGCCAGCAGCACGGACCCTCAAACGGGGGGCTACACCTTC.

The chain is built from TRBV13 and TRBJ1-1; unclear D gene. Between the trimmed V and J ends, which lost 0 bases and 3 bases, there was a span of 11 bases. Germline-derived CDR1 and CDR2 are PRHDT and FYEKMQ (reference sequence). The CDR3 runs 15 residues. This chain's CDR3 is CASSLGLFTYTEAFF. As DNA, the CDR3 is TGTGCCAGCAGCTTAGGCCTATTCACGTACACTGAAGCTTTCTTT.

The V gene is TRBV6-6, the J gene TRBJ2-7; D unresolved. The CDR3 is 13 residues long. Trimming removed 5 bases at V and 4 bases at J, with 12 bases between. Germline V lookup: CDR1 MNHNY, CDR2 SVGAGI (reference sequence). CDR3 sequence reads: CASSEDPGYEQYF. The CDR3 DNA reads as TGTGCCAGCAGTGAGGATCCTGGATACGAGCAGTACTTC.

V usage is TRBV5-1 and J usage is TRBJ1-1; 8 nucleotides align to TRBD1. Germline lookup yields CDR1 SGHRS and CDR2 YFSETQ. V lost 4 bases, J lost 0 bases, and 11 bases stayed unmatched. The CDR3 spans 17 residues. The CDR3 sequence: CASSPDRGGFLNTEAFF. CDR3 sequence (DNA): TGCGCCAGCAGCCCCGACAGGGGCGGGTTTTTGAACACTGAAGCTTTCTTT.

J is TRBJ1-1 and V is TRBV6-5; D perhaps matches TRBD1 (6 bases). The CDR3 totals 13 residues. Trimming shortened V by 8 bases and J by 4 bases, and 14 bases separated the two germline ends. Germline V gene data show CDR1 as MNHEY and CDR2 as SVGAGI. The CDR3 DNA follows: TGTGCCAGCTCACAGGGAAGGCCCACTGAAGCTTTCTTT. Translated: CASSQGRPTEAFF.

The chain carries TRBV28 and TRBJ2-4; D is perhaps TRBD2 (5 bases). Deletions cut 6 bases from V and 0 bases from J, with 15 bases between. Germline CDR1 MDHEN, CDR2 SYDVKM. The length of the CDR3 is 16 residues. The CDR3 loop reads CASSPRAFRAKNIQYF. CDR3 in DNA: TGTGCCAGCAGCCCGCGGGCTTTTAGAGCCAAAAACATTCAGTACTTC.

The rearrangement links TRBV7-2 to TRBJ1-2; 11 bases agree with TRBD1. The junction had 9 bases not matched to a gene; V was cut back by 5 bases and J by 4 bases. The CDR3 extends over 16 amino acids. In germline, CDR1 is SGHTA, CDR2 FQGNSA. The CDR3 DNA reads as TGTGCCAGCAGCCCTGCCGGACAGGGGGCGTCCTATGGCTACACCTTC. Protein sequence: CASSPAGQGASYGYTF.

The gene calls are TRBV18 and TRBJ1-1; D gene uncertain. The CDR3 is made up of 15 amino acids. Germline V gene lookup returns CDR1 KGHSH and CDR2 LQKENI. Trimming left V 4 bases short and J 5 bases short, with 17 bases between. The CDR3 region is CASSLNEQLSTEAFF. In DNA form, the CDR3 reads TGTGCCAGCTCACTGAATGAACAGCTGAGTACTGAAGCTTTCTTT. Full variable domain (remainder filled in from reference TRBV18 and TRBJ1-1): NAGVMQNPRHLVRRRGQEARLRCSPMKGHSHVYWYRQLPEEGLKFMVYLQKENIIDESGMPKERFSAEFPKEGPSILRIQQVVRGDSAAYFCASSLNEQLSTEAFFGQGTRLTVV.

V and J are TRBV29-1 and TRBJ1-2, with 10 bases that match TRBD1. J gave up 3 bases and V 7 bases, and 5 bases lay outside the gene matches. CDR3 length: 13 amino acids. Per the germline V gene, CDR1 is SQVTM and CDR2 is ANQGSEA. The CDR3 DNA is TGCAGCGGTGGGGGGACAGGGGACTATGGCTACACCTTC. This gives the protein CSGGGTGDYGYTF.

The V call is TRBV5-1, the J call TRBJ2-7; D is uncertain. V was trimmed by 3 bases and J by 0 bases, leaving 4 bases between them. The CDR3 spans 12 residues. CDR1 SGHRS and CDR2 YFSETQ come from the germline V gene. This chain's CDR3 is CASSSSSYEQYF. The DNA of the CDR3 is TGCGCCAGCAGCTCGAGCTCCTACGAGCAGTACTTC.

This CDR3 reads CASSPDWSSYNEQFF. Here the CDR3 DNA reads TGTGCCAGCAGCCCGGACTGGAGCTCCTACAATGAGCAGTTCTTC. This chain joins TRBV5-4 and TRBJ2-1; maybe TRBD2 (5 bases). The CDR3 length is 15 residues. Trimming cost V 4 bases and J 0 bases, with 11 bases left between them. Germline V CDR1 and CDR2: SGHNT, YYREEE (reference sequence). The whole variable domain, remainder taken from reference TRBV5-4 and TRBJ2-1, is ETGVTQSPTHLIKTRGQQVTLRCSSQSGHNTVSWYQQALGQGPQFIFQYYREEENGRGNFPPRFSGLQFPNYSSELNVNALELDDSALYLCASSPDWSSYNEQFFGPGTRLTVL.